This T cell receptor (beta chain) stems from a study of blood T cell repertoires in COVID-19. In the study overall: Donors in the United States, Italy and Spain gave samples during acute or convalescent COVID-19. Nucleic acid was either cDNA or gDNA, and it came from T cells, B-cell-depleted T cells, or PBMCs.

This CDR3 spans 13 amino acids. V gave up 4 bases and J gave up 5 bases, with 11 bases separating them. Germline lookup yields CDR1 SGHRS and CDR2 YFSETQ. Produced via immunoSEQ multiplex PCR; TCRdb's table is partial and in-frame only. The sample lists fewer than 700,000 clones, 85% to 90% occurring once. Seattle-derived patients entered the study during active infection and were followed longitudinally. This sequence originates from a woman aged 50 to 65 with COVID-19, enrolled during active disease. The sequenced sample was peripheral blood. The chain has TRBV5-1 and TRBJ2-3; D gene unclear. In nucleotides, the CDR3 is TGCGCCAGCAGCGAGAGTCGCCAAGATACGCAGTATTTT. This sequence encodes CASSESRQDTQYF.